These 13 T cell receptor beta chains came from one sample sequenced in a study of blood T cell repertoires in COVID-19. Generated by immunoSEQ multiplex PCR, the TCRdb table keeps only in-frame clones and is missing some. The table includes roughly 87,000 clones, 70% to 85% detected once. The sequencing input was peripheral blood. These receptors were taken from a woman over 75 with COVID-19, enrolled during active disease.

This clone appeared a few times. The chain employs TRBV18 and TRBJ1-6, with 8 bases identical to TRBD1. This CDR3 region has 19 residues. J lost 7 bases, V lost 4 bases, and 18 bases had no gene match. Per germline, CDR1 KGHSH and CDR2 LQKENI. The CDR3 here is CASSRLLAGGPLVNSPLHF. For the CDR3, the DNA is TGTGCCAGCTCACGTCTCCTTGCAGGGGGCCCACTAGTCAATTCACCCCTCCACTTT.

The V call is TRBV28, the J call TRBJ2-1, with TRBD2 matching over 8 bases. From germline, CDR1 is MDHEN and CDR2 SYDVKM. Trimming removed 6 bases from V and 6 bases from J; junction bases left unmatched: 4. The CDR3 sequence is 13 residues long. The CDR3: CASSSGSPNEQFF. The DNA for the CDR3 is TGTGCCAGCAGCAGCGGGAGCCCCAATGAGCAGTTCTTC.

V gene TRBV6-2 or TRBV6-3 combines with J gene TRBJ2-7; tentative D call: TRBD2 (5 bases). This CDR3 contains 15 residues. Germline V gene sequence: CDR1 MNHEY, CDR2 SVGEGT. V lost 5 bases and J lost 3, with 17 bases in between. Here the CDR3 DNA reads TGTGCCAGCAGTCGTAATAAGGCCCGGGACTACGAGCAGTACTTC. It codes for CASSRNKARDYEQYF.

This chain links TRBV3-1 (or the pseudogene TRBV3-2) with TRBJ1-6; unclear D gene. The ends were cut back, 1 base at V and 4 bases at J, with 11 bases in the middle. The CDR3 runs to 16 residues. Per germline, CDR1 LGHDT and CDR2 YNNKEL (reference sequence). CDR3: CASSQGEETYNSPLHF. The CDR3 nucleotides are TGTGCCAGCAGCCAAGGCGAGGAAACGTATAATTCACCCCTCCACTTT.

This chain uses TRBV7-3 with TRBJ2-5, with a possible D match to TRBD2 (7 bases). The CDR3 covers 13 residues. CDR1 is SGHTA, CDR2 FQGTGA, per germline. Trimming removed 5 bases from V and 5 bases from J, with 12 bases in between. The CDR3 is CASSAGAGETQYF. In nucleotides, the CDR3 is TGTGCCAGCAGCGCGGGGGCGGGGGAGACCCAGTACTTC.

The V gene is TRBV28, the J gene TRBJ2-2, with D hard to call. V gave up 8 bases and J gave up 4 bases, with 8 bases separating them. The CDR3 contains 12 residues. Germline assignment: CDR1 MDHEN and CDR2 SYDVKM. The CDR3: CASRSSTGELFF. CDR3 bases: TGTGCCAGCCGGAGTAGCACCGGGGAGCTGTTTTTT.

This clone was detected only once. V and J are TRBV6-1 and TRBJ2-7; 7 nucleotides align to TRBD2. The CDR3 covers 15 residues. Germline CDR1 MNHNS, CDR2 SASEGT. Losses at the gene ends were 2 bases for V and 3 bases for J; bases not matched to a gene: 7. The chain's CDR3 is CASSEMGGSIYEQYF. For the CDR3, the DNA is TGTGCCAGCAGTGAAATGGGCGGGAGCATCTACGAGCAGTACTTC.

This clone was recorded only once. The chain recombines TRBV2 with TRBJ2-6, with a weak D call TRBD2 (6 bases). CDR1 is SNHLY, CDR2 FYNNEI, per germline. V was pared by 6 bases and J by 2 bases, with 11 bases between. The CDR3 consists of 15 residues. CDR3: CASSGGYPGANVLTF. The CDR3 nucleotides read TGTGCCAGCAGCGGAGGGTATCCTGGGGCCAACGTCCTGACTTTC.

The chain carries TRBV7-2 and TRBJ2-5; 7 bases are shared with TRBD2. V lost 9 bases, J lost 5 bases, and 12 bases stayed unmatched. CDR3 length: 14 residues. Germline CDR1 SGHTA, CDR2 FQGNSA. CDR3 sequence reads: CARAGASREETQYF. Here the CDR3 DNA reads TGTGCCAGGGCGGGAGCTTCCAGGGAGGAGACCCAGTACTTC.

V gene TRBV4-1 combines with J gene TRBJ2-2, with 12 bases matching TRBD1. The CDR3 consists of 16 residues. CDR1 and CDR2 (germline): MGHRA, YSYEKL. V was pared by 2 bases and J by 15 bases, with 13 bases of the junction left unmatched. The DNA of the CDR3 is TGCGCCAGCAGCCAAACCGGGACAGGGGGCATCGGACTCGTGTTTTTT. This translates into CASSQTGTGGIGLVFF.

This chain uses TRBV7-3 with TRBJ2-2, with TRBD1 matching 7 bases. Trimming removed 6 bases from V and 1 base from J; junction bases left unmatched: 2. Germline lookup yields CDR1 SGHTA and CDR2 FQGTGA. The CDR3 consists of 14 residues. CDR3 in DNA: TGTGCCAGCAGGACAGGGTTGAACACCGGGGAGCTGTTTTTT. It is translated as CASRTGLNTGELFF.

This sequence joins TRBV3-1 (or the pseudogene TRBV3-2) and TRBJ1-6; unclear D gene. The CDR3 is made up of 13 amino acids. With 4 bases removed from V and 14 bases from J, the gap between germline ends came to 15 bases. Germline CDR1 reads LGHDT; CDR2 reads YNNKEL (reference sequence). The CDR3 DNA reads TGTGCCAGCAGCCGAGGGTATCCTAAGGCCCTCCACTTT. It encodes CASSRGYPKALHF.

V is TRBV24-1 and J is TRBJ2-1, with a possible D match to TRBD1 (6 bases). This CDR3 has 15 amino acids. V shed 0 bases and J shed 5 bases, with 10 bases lying between them. Germline V gene sequence: CDR1 KGHDR, CDR2 SFDVKD. CDR3 in amino acids: CATSDLSQGNNEQFF. In DNA, the CDR3 is TGTGCCACCAGTGATTTGAGCCAGGGGAACAATGAGCAGTTCTTC.